The 8 T cell receptor beta chains given below trace back to one sample, sequenced in a study of T cells in Graves' hyperthyroidism and ophthalmopathy. TCR beta CDR3 regions were amplified from RNA. The HTBI set primed first-round TCR CDR3 RT-PCR. Each CDR3 protein is one row after TCRdb ran MiXCR on the multiplex PCR reads. Counted here are around 300,000 distinct CDR3 sequences, 13% occurring once; the ten biggest clones make up almost 8%. The material sequenced was blood. The receptors originated from a woman aged 25 to 39 with Graves' hyperthyroidism that later progressed to Graves' ophthalmopathy.

This clonotype was counted at least ten times. J is TRBJ2-2 and V is TRBV7-3; TRBD1 matches 7 bases. The CDR3 extends over 15 amino acids. Germline V CDR1 and CDR2: SGHTA, FQGTGA. V lost 6 bases, J lost 6 bases, and 10 bases stayed unmatched. The CDR3 nucleotides read TGTGCCAGCAGTTTTCGACAGGGCGGCGCCGGGGAGCTGTTTTTT. Translation gives CASSFRQGGAGELFF.

This clonotype has ten or more counts. This chain joins TRBV28 and TRBJ2-1; possibly TRBD2 for D (5 bases). Trimming took 5 bases from V and 4 from J, leaving 15 bases between them. Germline V CDR1 and CDR2: MDHEN, SYDVKM. This CDR3 has 15 amino acids. CDR3 DNA: TGTGCCAGCAGTCTAGAAACTGGACTGTACAATGAGCAGTTCTTC. It translates to CASSLETGLYNEQFF. The full variable domain, with the rest looked up from reference TRBV28 and TRBJ2-1, is DVKVTQSSRYLVKRTGEKVFLECVQDMDHENMFWYRQDPGLGLRLIYFSYDVKMKEKGDIPEGYSVSREKKERFSLILESASTNQTSMYLCASSLETGLYNEQFFGPGTRLTVL.

In this sample, this clonotype turned up a few times. The V and J genes are TRBV6-2 or TRBV6-3 and TRBJ1-4, with D perhaps TRBD1 (5 bases). The CDR3 consists of 18 residues. The V gene's germline CDR1 is MNHEY and CDR2 SVGEGT. V was shortened by 2 bases and J by 0 bases, with 16 bases between the two germline ends. Here the CDR3 DNA reads TGTGCCAGCAGTTACGTTGAGGGGCGCCAGGCAACTAATGAAAAACTGTTTTTT. This codes for CASSYVEGRQATNEKLFF.

This clonotype was counted at least ten times. The V and J genes are TRBV30 and TRBJ2-7; D may be TRBD1 (5 bases). The CDR3 sequence is 14 residues long. Trimming took 2 bases from V and 3 from J, leaving 14 bases between them. The germline CDR1 and CDR2 sequences are GTSNPN and SVGIG (reference sequence). The CDR3 DNA reads as TGTGCCTGGAGTCGGCAGGGTGGGATCTACGAGCAGTACTTC. Translating it yields CAWSRQGGIYEQYF.

The genes are TRBV7-2 and TRBJ1-1; no clear D gene. The CDR3 runs 13 residues. Germline loops: CDR1 SGHTA, CDR2 FQGNSA. The V end was cut by 5 bases, the J end by 1 base, with 8 bases between. This CDR3 is CASSDYSNTEAFF. CDR3 coding DNA: TGTGCCAGCAGCGACTATTCGAACACTGAAGCTTTCTTT. The full variable domain, with the rest looked up from reference TRBV7-2 and TRBJ1-1, is GAGVSQSPSNKVTEKGKDVELRCDPISGHTALYWYRQSLGQGLEFLIYFQGNSAPDKSGLPSDRFSAERTGGSVSTLTIQRTQQEDSAVYLCASSDYSNTEAFFGQGTRLTVV.

This chain links TRBV19 with TRBJ2-1; tentatively, D is TRBD1 or TRBD2 (6 bases each). The CDR3 spans 19 residues. Trimming shortened V by 5 bases and J by 1 base, and 24 bases separated the two germline ends. Germline V gene lookup returns CDR1 LNHDA and CDR2 SQIVND (reference sequence). Here the CDR3 DNA reads TGTGCCAGTAGTCCCTGGGGGAACGGGAGAGGGGGGTCCTACAATGAGCAGTTCTTC. Translating gives CASSPWGNGRGGSYNEQFF.

The rearrangement uses TRBV7-9 and TRBJ2-1, with a possible D match to TRBD2 (6 bases). The germline V and J ends were trimmed by 3 bases and 0 bases, with 9 bases remaining between them. CDR1 and CDR2 (germline): SEHNR, FQNEAQ (reference sequence). The length of the CDR3 is 15 residues. The CDR3 spells CASSFRESSYNEQFF. CDR3 DNA sequence: TGTGCCAGCAGCTTCCGGGAGAGCTCCTACAATGAGCAGTTCTTC.

In this sample, this clonotype turned up a few times. V and J are TRBV27 and TRBJ2-1, with D perhaps TRBD1 or TRBD2 (5 bases each). The CDR3 sequence is 16 residues long. Trimming cost V 3 bases and J 8 bases, with 20 bases left between them. CDR1 and CDR2 from the germline V gene are MNHEY and SMNVEV (reference sequence). CDR3 sequence: CASSLTARGPGYEQFF. The CDR3 DNA reads as TGTGCCAGCAGTTTGACGGCCCGGGGACCGGGCTATGAGCAGTTCTTC.